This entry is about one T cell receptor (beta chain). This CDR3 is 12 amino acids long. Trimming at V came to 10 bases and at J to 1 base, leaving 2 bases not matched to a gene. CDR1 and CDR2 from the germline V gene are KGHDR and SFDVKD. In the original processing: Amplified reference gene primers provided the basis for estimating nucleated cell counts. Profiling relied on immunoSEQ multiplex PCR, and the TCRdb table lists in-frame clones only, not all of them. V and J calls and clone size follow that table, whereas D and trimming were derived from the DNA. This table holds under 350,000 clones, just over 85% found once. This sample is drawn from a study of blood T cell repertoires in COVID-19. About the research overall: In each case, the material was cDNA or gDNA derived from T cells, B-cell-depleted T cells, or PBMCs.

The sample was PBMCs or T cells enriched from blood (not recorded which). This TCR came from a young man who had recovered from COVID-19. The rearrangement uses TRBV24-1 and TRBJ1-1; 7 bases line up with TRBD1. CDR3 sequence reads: CATRQGNTEAFF. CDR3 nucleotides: TGTGCCACTCGACAGGGGAACACTGAAGCTTTCTTT.